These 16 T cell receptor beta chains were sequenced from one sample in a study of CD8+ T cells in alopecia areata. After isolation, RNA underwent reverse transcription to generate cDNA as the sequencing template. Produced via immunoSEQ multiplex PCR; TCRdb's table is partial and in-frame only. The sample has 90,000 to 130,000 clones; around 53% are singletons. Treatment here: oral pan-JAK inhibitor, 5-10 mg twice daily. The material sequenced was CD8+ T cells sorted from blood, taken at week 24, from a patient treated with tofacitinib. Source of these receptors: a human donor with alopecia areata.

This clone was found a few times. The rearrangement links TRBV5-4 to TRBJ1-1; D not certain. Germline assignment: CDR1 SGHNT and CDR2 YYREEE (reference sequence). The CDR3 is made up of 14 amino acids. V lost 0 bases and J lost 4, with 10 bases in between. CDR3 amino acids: CASSLDLGSTEAFF. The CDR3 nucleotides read TGTGCCAGCAGCTTGGACCTGGGGAGCACTGAAGCTTTCTTT.

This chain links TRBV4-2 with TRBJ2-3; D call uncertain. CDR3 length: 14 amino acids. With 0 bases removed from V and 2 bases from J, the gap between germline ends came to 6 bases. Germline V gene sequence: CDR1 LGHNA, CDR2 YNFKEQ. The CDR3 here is CASSQEIATDTQYF. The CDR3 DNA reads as TGTGCCAGCAGCCAAGAAATAGCCACAGATACGCAGTATTTT.

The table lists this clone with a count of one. The CDR3 coding sequence is TGTGCCAGCAGCCCACCCCCCGGGTACCCCTACGAGCAGTACTTC. It is translated as CASSPPPGYPYEQYF. The V gene is TRBV6-5, the J gene TRBJ2-7; D is unresolved. The CDR3 consists of 15 residues. In germline, CDR1 is MNHEY, CDR2 SVGAGI. Trimming left V 6 bases short and J 2 bases short, with 17 bases between.

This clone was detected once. DNA of the CDR3: TGCGCCAGCAGCTTGGGACAGGGGAAGGAGTATGGCTACACCTTC. This encodes CASSLGQGKEYGYTF. The chain combines TRBV5-1 with TRBJ1-2; TRBD1 matches 8 bases. The germline gives CDR1 SGHRS, CDR2 YFSETQ. Trimming cost V 0 bases and J 5 bases; bases outside gene matches: 6. The CDR3 contains 15 residues.

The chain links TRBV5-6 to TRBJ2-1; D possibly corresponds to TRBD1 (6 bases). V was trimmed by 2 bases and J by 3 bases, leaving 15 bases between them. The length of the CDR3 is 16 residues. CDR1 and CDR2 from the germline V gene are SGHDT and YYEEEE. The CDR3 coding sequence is TGTGCCAGCAGCTTAACAGGGAATGGGGTCTACAATGAGCAGTTCTTC. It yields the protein CASSLTGNGVYNEQFF.

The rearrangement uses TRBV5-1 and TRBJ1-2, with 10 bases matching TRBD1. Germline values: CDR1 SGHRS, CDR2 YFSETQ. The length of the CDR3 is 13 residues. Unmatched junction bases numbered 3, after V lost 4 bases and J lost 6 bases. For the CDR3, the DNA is TGCGCCAGCAGCGAGACAGGGGGCGATGGCTACACCTTC. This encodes CASSETGGDGYTF.

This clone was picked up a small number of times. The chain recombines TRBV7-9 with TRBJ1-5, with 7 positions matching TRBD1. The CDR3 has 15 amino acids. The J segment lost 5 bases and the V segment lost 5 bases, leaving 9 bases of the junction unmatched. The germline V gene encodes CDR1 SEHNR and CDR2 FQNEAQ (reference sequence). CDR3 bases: TGTGCCAGCAGCCCCGTTACAGGGGAAGATCAGCCCCAGCATTTT. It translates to CASSPVTGEDQPQHF.

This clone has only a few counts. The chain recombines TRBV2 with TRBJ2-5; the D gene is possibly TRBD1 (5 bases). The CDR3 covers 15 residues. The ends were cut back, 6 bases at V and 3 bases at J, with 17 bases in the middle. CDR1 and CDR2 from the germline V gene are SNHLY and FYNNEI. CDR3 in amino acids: CASSTPQALKETQYF. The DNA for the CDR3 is TGTGCCAGCAGCACACCACAGGCGTTGAAAGAGACCCAGTACTTC.

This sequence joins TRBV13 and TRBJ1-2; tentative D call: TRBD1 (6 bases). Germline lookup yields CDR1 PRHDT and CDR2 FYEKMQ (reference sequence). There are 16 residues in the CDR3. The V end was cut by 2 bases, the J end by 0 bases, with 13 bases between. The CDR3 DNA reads TGTGCCAGCAGCTTACTACAGGGTGGATCTAACTATGGCTACACCTTC. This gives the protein CASSLLQGGSNYGYTF.

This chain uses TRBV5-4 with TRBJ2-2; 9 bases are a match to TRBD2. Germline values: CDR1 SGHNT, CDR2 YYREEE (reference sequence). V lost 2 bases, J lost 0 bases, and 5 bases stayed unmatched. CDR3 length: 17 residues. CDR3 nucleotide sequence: TGTGCCAGCAGCTTTAAAGCGGGGGGCGCGAACACCGGGGAGCTGTTTTTT. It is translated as CASSFKAGGANTGELFF.

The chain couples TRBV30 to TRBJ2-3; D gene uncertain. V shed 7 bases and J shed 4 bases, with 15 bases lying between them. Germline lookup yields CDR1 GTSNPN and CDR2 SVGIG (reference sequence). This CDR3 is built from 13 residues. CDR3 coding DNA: TGTGCCTCATCCCTTGGGATTCCAGATACGCAGTATTTT. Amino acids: CASSLGIPDTQYF.

The CDR3 region is CSVRQETQYF. The CDR3 DNA sequence: TGCAGCGTACGCCAAGAGACCCAGTACTTC. This chain joins TRBV29-1 and TRBJ2-5; D not resolved. V was shortened by 6 bases and J by 1 base, with 3 bases between the two germline ends. Germline V gene lookup returns CDR1 SQVTM and CDR2 ANQGSEA. The CDR3 totals 10 residues.

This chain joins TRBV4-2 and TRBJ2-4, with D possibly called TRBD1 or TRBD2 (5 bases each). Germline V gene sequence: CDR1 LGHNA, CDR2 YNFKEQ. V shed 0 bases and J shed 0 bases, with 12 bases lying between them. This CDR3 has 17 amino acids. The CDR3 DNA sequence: TGTGCCAGCAGCCAAGATCTTGAGGGACCAGCCAAAAACATTCAGTACTTC. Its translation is CASSQDLEGPAKNIQYF.

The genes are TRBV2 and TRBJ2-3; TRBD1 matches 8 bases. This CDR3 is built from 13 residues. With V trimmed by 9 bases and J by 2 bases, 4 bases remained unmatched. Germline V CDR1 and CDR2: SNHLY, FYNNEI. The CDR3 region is CARGQENTDTQYF. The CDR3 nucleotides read TGTGCCAGGGGACAGGAAAACACAGATACGCAGTATTTT.

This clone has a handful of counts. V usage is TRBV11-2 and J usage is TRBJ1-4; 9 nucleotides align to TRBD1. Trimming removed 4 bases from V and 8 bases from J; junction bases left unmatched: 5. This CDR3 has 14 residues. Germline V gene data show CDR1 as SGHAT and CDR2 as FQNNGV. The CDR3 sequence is CASSSRTGVEKLFF. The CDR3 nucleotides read TGTGCCAGCAGCTCCCGGACAGGGGTCGAAAAACTGTTTTTT.

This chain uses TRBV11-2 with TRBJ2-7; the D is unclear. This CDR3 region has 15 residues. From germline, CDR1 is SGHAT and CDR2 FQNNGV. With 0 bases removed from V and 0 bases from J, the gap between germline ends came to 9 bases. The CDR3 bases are TGTGCCAGCAGCTTAGATCGTGTTCTCTCCTACGAGCAGTACTTC. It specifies CASSLDRVLSYEQYF.